Shown below are 9 T cell receptor beta chains from a single sample sequenced in a study of T cell repertoires in cytomegalovirus infection (dated by TCRdb to about 2019). Sequencer: Illumina HiSeq 1500. TCRdb's own reprocessing of the public reads used fastp at Q25 and MiXCR and kept productive beta chains. Every CDR3 protein is listed once, alongside the most common genes and DNA of its rows. This sample is represented by roughly 120,000 distinct CDR3 sequences; around 31% of them were singletons. Of the sample, approximately 78% is held by the ten largest clones. This specimen's treatment or condition label, interpreted: in vitro stimulation with specific CMV peptide epitopes to enrich CMV-specific T cells. These receptors have no known antigen. Sequencing used CD8+ T cells from cultured PBMCs, obtained from culture after CMV antigen stimulation. These receptors all stem from a human donor in good health (CMV status not recorded). Some clones in this sample may be carry-over from other donors' samples.

The chain combines TRBV7-9 with TRBJ2-7; maybe TRBD1 (6 bases). The length of the CDR3 is 16 residues. Germline loops: CDR1 SEHNR, CDR2 FQNEAQ (reference sequence). Trimming cost V 3 bases and J 6 bases, with 21 bases left between them. The CDR3 region has the DNA TGTGCCAGCAGCTTGTTCTGGGACATTTCATCCGTCGAGCAGTACTTC. Translated, it gives CASSLFWDISSVEQYF.

The table lists this clonotype with a few counts. The chain carries TRBV7-8 and TRBJ1-1; D is unresolved. The CDR3 has 13 amino acids. Germline CDR1 SGHVS, CDR2 FQNEAQ. Trimming left V 3 bases short and J 10 bases short, with 15 bases between. The CDR3 spells CASSFGIGWGAFF. The CDR3 region has the DNA TGTGCCAGCAGCTTTGGTATAGGCTGGGGAGCTTTCTTT.

The CDR3 DNA reads TGTGCCAGCAGCCTCTCCGGGGCCTTCTACGAGCAGTACTTC. This gives the protein CASSLSGAFYEQYF. This chain links TRBV27 with TRBJ2-7; TRBD1 or TRBD2 may be the D gene (5 bases each). CDR3 length: 14 residues. Germline values: CDR1 MNHEY, CDR2 SMNVEV (reference sequence). The V gene lost 6 bases and the J gene lost 3 bases, with 15 bases spanning the gap.

This clonotype was counted at least ten times. This chain connects TRBV7-2 to TRBJ2-7, with TRBD1 matching 10 bases. The CDR3 has 14 residues. After removal of 1 base from V and 4 bases from J, the junction contained 1 base not matched to a gene. From germline, CDR1 is SGHTA and CDR2 FQGNSA. CDR3 sequence reads: CASSLEGQGYEQYF. DNA for the CDR3: TGTGCCAGCAGCTTAGAGGGACAGGGGTACGAGCAGTACTTC.

This clonotype was counted between two and nine times. The rearrangement uses TRBV19 and TRBJ1-5; the D is unclear. V was shortened by 3 bases and J by 4 bases, with 4 bases between the two germline ends. Germline-derived CDR1 and CDR2 are LNHDA and SQIVND (reference sequence). The CDR3 is 12 amino acids. CDR3 sequence: CASSILNQPQHF. The CDR3 DNA sequence: TGTGCCAGTAGTATTCTAAATCAGCCCCAGCATTTT.

This sequence joins TRBV2 and TRBJ2-5; no clear D. Per the germline V gene, CDR1 is SNHLY and CDR2 is FYNNEI. This CDR3 is 16 amino acids long. The V end lost 0 bases, the J end lost 1 base, and 12 bases lay between the germline ends. CDR3 region: CASSEASGGSQETQYF. The CDR3 nucleotides are TGTGCCAGCAGTGAAGCCTCGGGCGGATCCCAAGAGACCCAGTACTTC. Using reference TRBV2 and TRBJ2-5 for the parts outside the CDR3, the full variable domain is EPEVTQTPSHQVTQMGQEVILRCVPISNHLYFYWYRQILGQKVEFLVSFYNNEISEKSEIFDDQFSVERPDGSNFTLKIRSTKLEDSAMYFCASSEASGGSQETQYFGPGTRLLVL.

This clonotype was counted only a few times. This chain joins TRBV27 and TRBJ2-3; no clear D. The CDR3 has 12 amino acids. V shed 6 bases and J shed 6 bases, with 10 bases lying between them. The germline gives CDR1 MNHEY, CDR2 SMNVEV (reference sequence). The CDR3 coding sequence is TGTGCCAGCAGGAGCCTTCTGGATACGCAGTATTTT. Amino acid sequence: CASRSLLDTQYF.

The rearrangement joins TRBV2 to TRBJ2-5; 10 positions agree with TRBD2. The V and J ends lost 4 bases and 2 bases, in that order; junction bases with no gene match: 7. This CDR3 has 16 amino acids. Germline loops: CDR1 SNHLY, CDR2 FYNNEI. The CDR3 DNA sequence: TGTGCCAGCAGTGGCGGAGCGGGGGGGCGGCAAGAGACCCAGTACTTC. This gives the protein CASSGGAGGRQETQYF.

The sample holds a few counts of this clonotype. The J gene is TRBJ1-1, the V gene TRBV15; D unclear. V was clipped by 0 bases and J by 6 bases, with 8 bases between them. The CDR3 length is 13 residues. Looked up from germline, CDR1 is LNHNV and CDR2 is YYDKDF (reference sequence). In DNA form, the CDR3 reads TGTGCCACCAGCAGAGACAGGTACTCTGAAGCTTTCTTT. It codes for CATSRDRYSEAFF.